This T cell receptor (beta chain) was identified during a study of CD8 T cells in ankylosing spondylitis. Construction of TCR beta libraries was performed using quantitative 5'-RACE with molecular barcodes. One entry per CDR3 protein results from TCRdb running MiXCR on the 5' RACE reads. The sample lists around 88,000 distinct CDR3 sequences; about 8.1% were seen once. Comments on this clonotype: Its specificity is not known.

Study results and caveats: Ankylosing spondylitis blood appeared to be characterized by a TCR beta motif of eight highly homologous variants. Earlier work had already found some motif variants in reactive arthritis synovial fluid and blood. From matched ankylosing spondylitis synovial fluid, disease-linked clones were reportedly recovered at significantly enriched levels.

The sequencing sample was made of blood, either unsorted or a sorted T cell fraction (not recorded which). The clonotype was recovered from a male donor with ankylosing spondylitis or in good health (not recorded which).

The DNA for the CDR3 is TGTGCCAGCAGTGGGGGACTAGCGTCGGGAGAGACCCAGTACTTC. Its protein product is CASSGGLASGETQYF. V is TRBV6-4 and J is TRBJ2-5, with 10 bases that match TRBD2. J lost 4 bases, V lost 4 bases, and 6 bases had no gene match. The CDR3 consists of 15 residues. The germline V gene has CDR1 MRHNA and CDR2 SNTAGT.